The entry below gives a single T cell receptor (beta chain) sequence along with its context. Its antigen is unknown. Because the CDR3's place on the DNA is in doubt, the DNA is left out and the CDR3 is given as listed by TCRdb. The source of the sample is a study of metastatic and nonmetastatic thyroid tumors (dated by TCRdb to about 2020). As for the study more broadly: The researchers compared repertoires between peripheral blood samples and tumor or nodule tissue samples from patients with malignant or benign thyroid disease.

Before undergoing thyroid surgery, none of the patients had been given any kind of treatment. The study retrospectively analysed patient clinical samples collected from the early 2010s to the late 2010s using T-cell receptor beta sequencing. Broader findings and caveats from the paper: In both blood and tumor samples, TCR beta diversity was reported to be significantly higher in malignant tumors than in benign nodules.

The library was made by PCR. Sequencing took place on an Illumina HiSeq 4000. The TCR beta-chain CDR3 region of each patient was profiled by high-throughput sequencing. Per the authors' processing: The researchers built a classifier to tell apart papillary thyroid cancer patients with distant metastasis, based on CDR3 differences among clinicopathological groups. The Shannon index was used to measure repertoire diversity, and the Morisita-Horn index was used to measure how similar tumor and blood repertoires were. TCRdb handled the public reads itself, with Q25 trimming in fastp and clone calling in MiXCR, and kept productive beta chains. TCRdb assigned the V and J calls; the authors' analysis was not used. The sample table holds about 16,000 clones, of which 25% were seen once. 15% of the sample rests with the top ten. This receptor was taken from a female donor with papillary thyroid cancer or a benign thyroid nodule (not recorded which). Some clones in this sample may be carry-over from other donors' samples. Sequenced input: adjacent normal tissue.

The CDR3 region: CASSFYICSAGRDRREQYF. The chain links TRBV11-1 with TRBJ2-7; the table's D call, TRBD1, has no DNA check behind it. Looking up the germline V gene (reference sequence) yields CDR1 SGHAT and CDR2 FQDESV. The CDR3 runs 19 amino acids, cysteine and phenylalanine included.